The rows below give T cell receptor beta chains drawn from one sample of a study of T cell repertoires in cytomegalovirus infection. TCRdb independently ran MiXCR on the reads; one entry per CDR3 protein. Among about 600,000 distinct CDR3 sequences listed, about 24% were seen once. Sequencing input: CD8+ T cells from PBMCs. The receptor set was obtained from a human donor in good health (CMV status not recorded). Some clones in this sample may be carry-over from other donors' samples. The CDR3 runs from the conserved cysteine through the conserved F or W.

J gene | V gene | CDR3 protein
TRBJ2-1 | TRBV28 | CASSPLAGGPRNEQFF
TRBJ1-5 | TRBV28 | CASIPDPPTGGNQPQHF
TRBJ1-2 | TRBV28 | CASSFGDREVFGYTF
TRBJ1-1 | TRBV4-3 | CASSPSYFSAMNTEAFF
TRBJ1-6 | TRBV19 | CASSYRGRNSPLHF
TRBJ2-2 | TRBV20-1 | CSATPYAGENTGELFF
TRBJ2-6 | TRBV7-3 | CASSLTWVRDSGANVLTF
TRBJ2-2 | TRBV7-2 | CASSLILPNTGELFF
TRBJ2-1 | TRBV6-5 | CASSYATGGEQFF
TRBJ2-2 | TRBV7-8 | CASISELAGNTGELFF
TRBJ1-4 | TRBV29-1 | CSVEDSAGRNEKLFF
TRBJ1-2 | TRBV14 | CASSQDGELYGYTF
TRBJ2-5 | TRBV6-6 | CASTPRAGRLAGGFETQYF
TRBJ1-2 | TRBV28 | CASSLWSSRRWGYTF
TRBJ1-6 | TRBV7-2 | CASSFWGLDSPLHF
TRBJ1-1 | TRBV5-6 | CASSIGTVNTEAFF
TRBJ2-3 | TRBV29-1 | CSVVGQGIDTQYF
TRBJ2-1 | TRBV7-6 | CASPEPNEQFF
TRBJ2-7 | TRBV14 | CASSERVYEQYF
TRBJ2-2 | TRBV5-1 | CASSGRSLNTGELFF
TRBJ2-1 | TRBV6-2/TRBV6-3 | CASSYRLNRLAGNEQFF
TRBJ1-2 | TRBV29-1 | CSVRQVSNYGYTF
TRBJ1-1 | TRBV12-3/TRBV12-4 | CASSPLGGRNTEAFF
TRBJ2-3 | TRBV7-6 | CASSLREAEGTDTQYF
TRBJ2-5 | TRBV12-3/TRBV12-4 | CTSTLGLAGVETQYF
TRBJ2-5 | TRBV20-1 | CSARPLQDLQETQYF
TRBJ2-1 | TRBV2 | CANRWGGGDEQFF
TRBJ1-2 | TRBV28 | CASSRSAPTNPKYGYTF
TRBJ2-2 | TRBV7-8 | CASSDPGHTNTGELFF
TRBJ2-2 | TRBV7-9 | CATLFPRQNTGELFF
TRBJ1-1 | TRBV7-9 | CASSSGGWAEAFF
TRBJ1-5 | TRBV20-1 | CSARPGQGHQPQHF
TRBJ2-2 | TRBV27 | CATSVGVTGELFF
TRBJ1-2 | TRBV12-3/TRBV12-4 | CASSLVAGGDSGYTF
TRBJ2-1 | TRBV5-1 | CASKNPLSGGRNNEQFF